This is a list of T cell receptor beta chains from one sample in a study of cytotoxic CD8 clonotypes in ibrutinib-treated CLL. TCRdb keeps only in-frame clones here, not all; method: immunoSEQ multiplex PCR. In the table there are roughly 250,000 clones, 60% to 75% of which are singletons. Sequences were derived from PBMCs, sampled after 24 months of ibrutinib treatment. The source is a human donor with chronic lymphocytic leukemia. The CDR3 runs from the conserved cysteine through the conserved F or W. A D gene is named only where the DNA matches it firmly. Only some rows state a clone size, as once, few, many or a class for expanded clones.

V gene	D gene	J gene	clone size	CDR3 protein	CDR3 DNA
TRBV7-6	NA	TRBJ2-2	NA	CASSPGSSRTGELFF	TGTGCCAGCAGCCCCGGGTCATCGCGAACCGGGGAGCTGTTTTTT
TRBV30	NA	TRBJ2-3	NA	CAWRSQLADTQYF	TGTGCCTGGAGGAGTCAGCTGGCAGATACGCAGTATTTT
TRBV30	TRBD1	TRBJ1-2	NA	CAWSSDRDYGYTF	TGTGCCTGGAGTTCCGACAGGGACTATGGCTACACCTTC
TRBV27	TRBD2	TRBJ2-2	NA	CASTYGRLAGFTGELFF	TGTGCCAGCACCTATGGCCGCCTAGCGGGATTCACCGGGGAGCTGTTTTTT
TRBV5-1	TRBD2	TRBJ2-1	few	CASSLAGGIDEQFF	TGCGCCAGCAGCTTGGCGGGAGGGATCGATGAGCAGTTCTTC
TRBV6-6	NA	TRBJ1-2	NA	CASRAEGGLVYGYTF	TGTGCCAGCAGGGCCGAGGGGGGGTTAGTCTATGGCTACACCTTC
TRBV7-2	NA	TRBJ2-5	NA	CASSLRVSNAQETQYF	TGTGCCAGCAGCCTACGGGTGAGCAACGCTCAAGAGACCCAGTACTTC
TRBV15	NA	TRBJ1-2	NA	CATRHEPYGYTF	TGTGCCACCAGACACGAACCCTATGGCTACACCTTC
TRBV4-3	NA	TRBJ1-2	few	CASSQDRGGKPYGYTF	TGCGCCAGCAGCCAAGATCGAGGGGGAAAGCCATATGGCTACACCTTC
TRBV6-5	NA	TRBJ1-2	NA	CATLIGGWGYTF	TGTGCCACCCTGATCGGCGGCTGGGGCTACACCTTC
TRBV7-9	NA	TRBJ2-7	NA	CASSPGGNRDSYEQYF	TGTGCCAGCAGCCCAGGAGGGAACAGGGATAGCTACGAGCAGTACTTC
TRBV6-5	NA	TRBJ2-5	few	CASSNDRPYQETQYF	TGTGCCAGCAGTAACGACAGGCCCTACCAAGAGACCCAGTACTTC
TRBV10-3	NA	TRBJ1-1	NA	CAISDNSRRVRDTEAFF	TGTGCCATCAGTGATAACTCCCGCCGGGTACGGGACACTGAAGCTTTCTTT
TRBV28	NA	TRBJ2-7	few	CASSLDTSSSYEQYF	TGTGCCAGCAGTTTGGACACCTCAAGCTCCTACGAGCAGTACTTC
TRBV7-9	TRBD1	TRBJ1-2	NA	CASSLATTGTYGYTF	TGTGCCAGCAGCTTAGCGACGACAGGGACCTATGGCTACACCTTC
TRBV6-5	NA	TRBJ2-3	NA	CASSYGATSTDTQYF	TGTGCCAGCAGTTACGGGGCAACTAGCACAGATACGCAGTATTTT
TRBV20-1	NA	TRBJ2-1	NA	CSNGPNNEQFF	TGCAGTAACGGACCAAACAATGAGCAGTTCTTC
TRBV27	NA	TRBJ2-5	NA	CASRFSAVQETQYF	TGTGCCAGCAGATTCAGCGCAGTACAAGAGACCCAGTACTTC
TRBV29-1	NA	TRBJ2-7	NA	CSAGGTAHEQYF	TGCAGCGCCGGAGGGACAGCCCACGAGCAGTACTTC
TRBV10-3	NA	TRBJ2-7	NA	CAISEAQEEEQYF	TGTGCCATCAGCGAAGCACAGGAGGAAGAGCAGTACTTC
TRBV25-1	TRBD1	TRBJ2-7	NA	CASRSGGSSYEQYF	TGTGCCAGCAGGTCAGGGGGTTCTTCCTACGAGCAGTACTTC
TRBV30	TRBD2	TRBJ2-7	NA	CAWRGLAAYEQYF	TGTGCCTGGAGGGGACTAGCGGCCTACGAGCAGTACTTC
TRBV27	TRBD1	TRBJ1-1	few	CASSSLTGKDTEAFF	TGTGCCAGCAGTTCATTGACAGGGAAGGACACTGAAGCTTTCTTT
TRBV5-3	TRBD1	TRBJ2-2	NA	CARSLPTGVGELFF	TGTGCCAGAAGCTTACCTACAGGGGTCGGGGAGCTGTTTTTT
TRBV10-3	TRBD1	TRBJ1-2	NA	CAISDHRRGRGGYTF	TGTGCCATCAGTGACCACCGCAGGGGGCGCGGGGGCTACACCTTC
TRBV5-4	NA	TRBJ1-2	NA	CASSSKKGTPFFYGYTF	TGTGCCAGCAGCTCCAAAAAGGGGACACCTTTTTTCTATGGCTACACCTTC
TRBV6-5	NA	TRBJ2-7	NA	CASSYNRELHEQYF	TGTGCCAGCAGTTATAACCGGGAGCTACACGAGCAGTACTTC
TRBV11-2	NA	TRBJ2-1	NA	CASSLIGEQFF	TGTGCCAGCAGCTTAATCGGTGAGCAGTTCTTC